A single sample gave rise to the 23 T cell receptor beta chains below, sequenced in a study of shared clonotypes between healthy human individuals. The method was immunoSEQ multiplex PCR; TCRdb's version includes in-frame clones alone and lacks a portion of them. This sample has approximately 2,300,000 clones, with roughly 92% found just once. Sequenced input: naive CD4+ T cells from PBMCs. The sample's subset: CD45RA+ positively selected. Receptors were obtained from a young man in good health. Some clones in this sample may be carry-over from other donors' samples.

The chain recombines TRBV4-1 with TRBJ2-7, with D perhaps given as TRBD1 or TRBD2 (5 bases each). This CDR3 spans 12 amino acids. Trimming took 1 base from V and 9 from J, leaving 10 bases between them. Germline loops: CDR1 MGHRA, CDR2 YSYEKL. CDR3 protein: CASSQVEGRQYF. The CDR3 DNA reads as TGCGCCAGCAGCCAAGTCGAGGGGAGGCAGTACTTC.

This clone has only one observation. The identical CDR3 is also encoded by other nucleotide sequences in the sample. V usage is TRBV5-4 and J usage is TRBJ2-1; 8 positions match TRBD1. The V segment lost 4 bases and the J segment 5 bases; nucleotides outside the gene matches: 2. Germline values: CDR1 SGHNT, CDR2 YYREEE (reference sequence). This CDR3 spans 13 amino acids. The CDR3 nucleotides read TGTGCCAGCAGCCGGGACAGGAACAATGAGCAGTTCTTC. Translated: CASSRDRNNEQFF.

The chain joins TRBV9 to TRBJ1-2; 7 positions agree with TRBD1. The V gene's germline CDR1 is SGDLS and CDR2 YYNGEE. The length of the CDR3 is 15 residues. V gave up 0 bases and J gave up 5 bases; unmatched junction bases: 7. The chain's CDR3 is CASSVAGRGNYGYTF. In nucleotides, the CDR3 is TGTGCCAGCAGCGTAGCTGGCAGGGGGAATTATGGCTACACCTTC.

This CDR3 is CASSLVRRGLEQYF. The CDR3 nucleotides are TGTGCCAGCAGCTTAGTTCGGAGGGGGCTCGAGCAGTACTTC. The chain is built from TRBV11-2 and TRBJ2-7; TRBD1 is a possible D gene (7 bases). The germline CDR1 and CDR2 sequences are SGHAT and FQNNGV. Trimming stripped 1 base from V and 6 bases from J, with 13 bases between. The CDR3 runs to 14 residues. Full variable domain (remainder filled in from reference TRBV11-2 and TRBJ2-7): EAGVAQSPRYKIIEKRQSVAFWCNPISGHATLYWYQQILGQGPKLLIQFQNNGVVDDSQLPKDRFSAERLKGVDSTLKIQPAKLEDSAVYLCASSLVRRGLEQYFGPGTRLTVT.

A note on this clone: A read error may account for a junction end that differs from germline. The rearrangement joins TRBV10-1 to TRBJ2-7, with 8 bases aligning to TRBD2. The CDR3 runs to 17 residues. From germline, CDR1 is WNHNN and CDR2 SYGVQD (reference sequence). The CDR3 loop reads CASSPRWWREEAYKQYF. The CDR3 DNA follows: TGCGCCAGCAGCCCGCGGTGGTGGCGGGAGGAAGCCTACAAGCAGTACTTC.

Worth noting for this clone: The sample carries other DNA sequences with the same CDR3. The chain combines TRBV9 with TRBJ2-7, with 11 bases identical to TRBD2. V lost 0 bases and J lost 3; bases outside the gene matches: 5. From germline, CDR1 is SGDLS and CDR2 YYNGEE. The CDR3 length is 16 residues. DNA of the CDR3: TGTGCCAGCAGCGTAGCCCCCACTAGCGGGAGCTACGAGCAGTACTTC. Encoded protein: CASSVAPTSGSYEQYF.

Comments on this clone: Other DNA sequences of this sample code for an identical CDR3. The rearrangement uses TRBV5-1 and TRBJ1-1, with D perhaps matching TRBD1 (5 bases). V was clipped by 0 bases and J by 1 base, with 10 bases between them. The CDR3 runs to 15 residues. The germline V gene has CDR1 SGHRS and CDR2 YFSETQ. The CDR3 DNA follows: TGCGCCAGCAGCTTGGCCGGTCAGGGGAACACTGAAGCTTTCTTT. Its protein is CASSLAGQGNTEAFF.

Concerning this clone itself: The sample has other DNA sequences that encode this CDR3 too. CDR3 amino acids: CASSLAFYEQYF. In DNA form, the CDR3 reads TGTGCCAGCAGCTTAGCCTTCTACGAGCAGTACTTC. The rearrangement joins TRBV5-6 to TRBJ2-7; no clear D. Germline CDR1 reads SGHDT; CDR2 reads YYEEEE. Trimming cost V 2 bases and J 3 bases, with 6 bases left between them. This CDR3 is 12 amino acids long.

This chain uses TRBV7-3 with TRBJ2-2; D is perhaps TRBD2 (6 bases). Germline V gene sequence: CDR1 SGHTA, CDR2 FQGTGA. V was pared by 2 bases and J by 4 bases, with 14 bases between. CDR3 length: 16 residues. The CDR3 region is CASSLFGGAGTGELFF. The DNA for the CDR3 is TGTGCCAGCAGCTTATTCGGCGGGGCGGGCACCGGGGAGCTGTTTTTT. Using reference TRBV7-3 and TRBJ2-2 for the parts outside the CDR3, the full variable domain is GAGVSQTPSNKVTEKGKYVELRCDPISGHTALYWYRQSLGQGPEFLIYFQGTGAADDSGLPNDRFFAVRPEGSVSTLKIQRTERGDSAVYLCASSLFGGAGTGELFFGEGSRLTVL.

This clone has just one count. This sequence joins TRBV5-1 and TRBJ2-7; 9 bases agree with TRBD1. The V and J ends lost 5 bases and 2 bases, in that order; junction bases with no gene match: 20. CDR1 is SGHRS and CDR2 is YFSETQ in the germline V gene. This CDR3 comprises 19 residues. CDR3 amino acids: CASRNLMDRGLFLTYEQYF. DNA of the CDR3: TGCGCCAGCAGGAATCTTATGGACAGGGGCCTTTTCCTTACCTACGAGCAGTACTTC.

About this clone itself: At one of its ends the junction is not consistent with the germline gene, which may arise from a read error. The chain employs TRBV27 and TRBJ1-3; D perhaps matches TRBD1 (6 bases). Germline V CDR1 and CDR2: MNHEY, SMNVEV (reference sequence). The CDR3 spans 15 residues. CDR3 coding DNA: TGTGCCAGCAGTCTATCCGGGACAACTGGAAACACCATATATTTT. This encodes CASSLSGTTGNTIYF.

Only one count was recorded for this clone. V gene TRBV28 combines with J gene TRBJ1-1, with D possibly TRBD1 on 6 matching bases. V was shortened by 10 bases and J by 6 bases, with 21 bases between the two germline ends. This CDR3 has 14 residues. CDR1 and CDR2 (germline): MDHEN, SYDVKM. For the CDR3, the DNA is TGTGCCACCGGGGGGCGCCCCCTGTCCCCTGAAGCTTTCTTT. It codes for CATGGRPLSPEAFF.

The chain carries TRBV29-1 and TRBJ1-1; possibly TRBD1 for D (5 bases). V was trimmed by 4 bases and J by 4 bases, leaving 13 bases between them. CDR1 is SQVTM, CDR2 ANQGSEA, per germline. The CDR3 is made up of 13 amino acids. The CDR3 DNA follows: TGCAGCGTTGTGTGGGGGTTTGGCACTGAAGCTTTCTTT. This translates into CSVVWGFGTEAFF.

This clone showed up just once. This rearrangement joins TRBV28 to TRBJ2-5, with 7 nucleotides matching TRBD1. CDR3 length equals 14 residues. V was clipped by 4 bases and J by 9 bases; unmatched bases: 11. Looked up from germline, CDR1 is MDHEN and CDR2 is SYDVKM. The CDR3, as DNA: TGTGCCAGCAGTTACCAAGGGGGCAACGCGGCCCAGTACTTC. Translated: CASSYQGGNAAQYF.

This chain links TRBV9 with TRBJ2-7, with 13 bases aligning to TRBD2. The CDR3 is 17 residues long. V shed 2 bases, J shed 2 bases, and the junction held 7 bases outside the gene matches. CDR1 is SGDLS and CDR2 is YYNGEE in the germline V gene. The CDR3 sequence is CASSVGLAGANPYEQYF. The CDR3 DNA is TGTGCCAGCAGCGTTGGACTAGCGGGAGCCAACCCCTACGAGCAGTACTTC.

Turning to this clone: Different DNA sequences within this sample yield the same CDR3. The CDR3 DNA reads TGTGCCAGCTCACCTGACAGGGGCTATCAGCCCCAGCATTTT. This translates into CASSPDRGYQPQHF. V gene TRBV18 combines with J gene TRBJ1-5; 8 nucleotides agree with TRBD1. Germline loops: CDR1 KGHSH, CDR2 LQKENI. Trimming took 3 bases from V and 5 from J; bases not matched to a gene: 3. The CDR3 contains 14 residues.

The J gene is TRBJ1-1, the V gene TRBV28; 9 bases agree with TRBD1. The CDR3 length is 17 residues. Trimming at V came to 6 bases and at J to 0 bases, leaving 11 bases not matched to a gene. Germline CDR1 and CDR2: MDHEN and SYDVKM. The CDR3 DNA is TGTGCCAGCAGGCATTACGGGACAGGGATAATGAACACTGAAGCTTTCTTT. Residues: CASRHYGTGIMNTEAFF.

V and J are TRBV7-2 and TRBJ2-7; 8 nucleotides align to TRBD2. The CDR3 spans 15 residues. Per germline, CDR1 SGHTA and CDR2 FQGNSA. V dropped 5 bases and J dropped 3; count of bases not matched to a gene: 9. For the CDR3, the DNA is TGTGCCAGCAGCCCCCGGGGGGGGAGTGACTACGAGCAGTACTTC. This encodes CASSPRGGSDYEQYF. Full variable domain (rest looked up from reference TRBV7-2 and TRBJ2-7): GAGVSQSPSNKVTEKGKDVELRCDPISGHTALYWYRQSLGQGLEFLIYFQGNSAPDKSGLPSDRFSAERTGGSVSTLTIQRTQQEDSAVYLCASSPRGGSDYEQYFGPGTRLTVT.

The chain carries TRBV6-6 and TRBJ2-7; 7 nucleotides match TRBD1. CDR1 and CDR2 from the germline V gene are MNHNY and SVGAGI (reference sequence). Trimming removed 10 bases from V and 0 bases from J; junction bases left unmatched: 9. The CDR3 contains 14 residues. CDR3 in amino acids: CATHIQGSSYEQYF. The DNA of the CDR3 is TGTGCCACCCACATACAGGGGAGCTCCTACGAGCAGTACTTC.

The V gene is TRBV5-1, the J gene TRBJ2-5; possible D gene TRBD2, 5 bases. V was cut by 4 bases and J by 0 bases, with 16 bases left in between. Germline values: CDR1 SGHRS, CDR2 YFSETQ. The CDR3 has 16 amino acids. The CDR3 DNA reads TGCGCCAGCAGCCCGACCGGGAACCAGTACCAAGAGACCCAGTACTTC. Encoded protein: CASSPTGNQYQETQYF.

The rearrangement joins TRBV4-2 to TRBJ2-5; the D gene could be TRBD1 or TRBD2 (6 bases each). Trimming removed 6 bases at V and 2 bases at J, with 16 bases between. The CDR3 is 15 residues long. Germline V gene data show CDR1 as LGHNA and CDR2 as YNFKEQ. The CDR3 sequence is CASRPGASVQETQYF. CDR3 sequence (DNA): TGTGCCAGCAGACCGGGGGCTAGCGTACAAGAGACCCAGTACTTC.

This chain's CDR3 is CASSGQGPDYGYTF. The CDR3 DNA reads TGTGCCAGCAGTGGACAGGGTCCGGACTATGGCTACACCTTC. The V call is TRBV28, the J call TRBJ1-2; 8 positions agree with TRBD1. The length of the CDR3 is 14 residues. With V trimmed by 5 bases and J by 3 bases, 5 bases remained unmatched. CDR1 is MDHEN and CDR2 is SYDVKM in the germline V gene.

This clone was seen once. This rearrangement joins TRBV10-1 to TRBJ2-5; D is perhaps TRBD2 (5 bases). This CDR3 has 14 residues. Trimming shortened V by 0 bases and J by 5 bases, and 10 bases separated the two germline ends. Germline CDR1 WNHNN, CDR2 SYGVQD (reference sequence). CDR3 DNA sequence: TGCGCCAGCAGTGAGTCAACTAGTGGGGAGACCCAGTACTTC. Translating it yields CASSESTSGETQYF.